A selection of T cell receptor beta chains follows, all from one sample in a study of cytomegalovirus exposure and HLA in healthy donors. Sequencing was performed with immunoSEQ multiplex PCR; in TCRdb, only in-frame clones are kept and a portion is missing. The profile covers more than 110,000 clones, with 60% to 80% appearing a single time and about 1% taken by the ten largest. Sequences were obtained from PBMCs. Receptors originate from a man aged 18 to 29 in good health and CMV-seronegative. The CDR3 runs from the conserved cysteine through the conserved F or W. The order of the fields is D gene, clone size, J gene, V gene, CDR3 protein, CDR3 DNA. A D gene is named only where the DNA matches it firmly. Clone size is given for some rows only: seen once, a few or many times, or a class if the clone is expanded.

d_gene: TRBD1
abundance: few
j_gene: TRBJ1-5
v_gene: TRBV6-6
CDR3aa: CASSYGRQGNNQPQHF
CDR3nt: TGTGCCAGCAGTTACGGGAGACAGGGGAACAATCAGCCCCAGCATTTT

d_gene: -
abundance: -
j_gene: TRBJ2-1
v_gene: TRBV5-1
CDR3aa: CASRPGGTEDEQFF
CDR3nt: TGCGCCAGCCGACCGGGGGGGACAGAGGATGAGCAGTTCTTC

d_gene: -
abundance: -
j_gene: TRBJ1-1
v_gene: TRBV29-1
CDR3aa: CSASGQEAFF
CDR3nt: TGCAGCGCCTCGGGACAAGAAGCTTTCTTT

d_gene: -
abundance: -
j_gene: TRBJ2-5
v_gene: TRBV10-2
CDR3aa: CASSERGRVETQYF
CDR3nt: TGCGCCAGCAGTGAGCGCGGTCGGGTAGAGACCCAGTACTTC

d_gene: TRBD2
abundance: -
j_gene: TRBJ2-4
v_gene: TRBV30
CDR3aa: CAWKPSGGLQNIQYF
CDR3nt: TGTGCCTGGAAGCCAAGCGGGGGACTCCAAAACATTCAGTACTTC

d_gene: -
abundance: -
j_gene: TRBJ1-4
v_gene: TRBV30
CDR3aa: CAWSAGTPEKLFF
CDR3nt: TGTGCCTGGAGTGCCGGGACTCCTGAAAAACTGTTTTTT

d_gene: TRBD1
abundance: -
j_gene: TRBJ2-7
v_gene: TRBV10-3
CDR3aa: CATQGQCEQYF
CDR3nt: TGTGCCACCCAGGGACAGTGCGAGCAGTACTTC

d_gene: -
abundance: -
j_gene: TRBJ1-5
v_gene: TRBV7-6
CDR3aa: CASSKGGGGNQPQHF
CDR3nt: TGTGCCAGCAGCAAGGGTGGCGGGGGAAATCAGCCCCAGCATTTT

d_gene: -
abundance: -
j_gene: TRBJ2-5
v_gene: TRBV12-5
CDR3aa: CASGLGQSGETQYF
CDR3nt: TGTGCTAGTGGTTTGGGACAGTCTGGAGAGACCCAGTACTTC

d_gene: -
abundance: few
j_gene: TRBJ1-1
v_gene: TRBV4-1
CDR3aa: CASSQTQVRSDEAFF
CDR3nt: TGCGCCAGCAGCCAGACACAGGTTCGGTCGGATGAAGCTTTCTTT

d_gene: TRBD1
abundance: -
j_gene: TRBJ1-3
v_gene: TRBV27
CDR3aa: CASSLTGGSGNTIYF
CDR3nt: TGTGCCAGCAGTTTAACAGGGGGAAGTGGAAACACCATATATTTT

d_gene: TRBD1
abundance: -
j_gene: TRBJ2-1
v_gene: TRBV4-3
CDR3aa: CASSQGWDRVTYNEQFF
CDR3nt: TGCGCCAGCAGCCAAGGGTGGGACAGGGTTACCTACAATGAGCAGTTCTTC

d_gene: -
abundance: -
j_gene: TRBJ1-4
v_gene: TRBV5-6
CDR3aa: CASSHGHENEKLFF
CDR3nt: TGTGCCAGCAGCCACGGACACGAAAATGAAAAACTGTTTTTT

d_gene: TRBD1
abundance: -
j_gene: TRBJ1-2
v_gene: TRBV7-9
CDR3aa: CASSLGTGASGYTF
CDR3nt: TGTGCCAGCAGCTTGGGGACAGGGGCGTCTGGCTACACCTTC

d_gene: -
abundance: -
j_gene: TRBJ2-5
v_gene: TRBV2
CDR3aa: CASRRQDRETQYF
CDR3nt: TGTGCCAGCAGGCGACAGGACCGGGAGACCCAGTACTTC

d_gene: -
abundance: -
j_gene: TRBJ2-1
v_gene: TRBV6-5
CDR3aa: CASSYFTGSGEQFF
CDR3nt: TGTGCCAGCAGTTATTTCACAGGGTCGGGTGAGCAGTTCTTC

d_gene: -
abundance: -
j_gene: TRBJ1-2
v_gene: TRBV5-1
CDR3aa: CASSLTGQDYGYTF
CDR3nt: TGCGCCAGCAGCTTGACAGGGCAGGACTATGGCTACACCTTC

d_gene: -
abundance: -
j_gene: TRBJ2-1
v_gene: TRBV13
CDR3aa: CASSLLPSNNEQFF
CDR3nt: TGTGCCAGCAGCTTGTTGCCCTCTAACAATGAGCAGTTCTTC

d_gene: -
abundance: -
j_gene: TRBJ1-2
v_gene: TRBV5-4
CDR3aa: CASSVAAQGDYGYTF
CDR3nt: TGTGCCAGCAGCGTGGCGGCCCAAGGGGACTATGGCTACACCTTC

d_gene: TRBD1
abundance: -
j_gene: TRBJ1-2
v_gene: TRBV27
CDR3aa: CASSPRTGTFVGYTF
CDR3nt: TGTGCCAGCAGTCCCCGGACAGGGACATTTGTTGGCTACACCTTC

d_gene: -
abundance: -
j_gene: TRBJ1-1
v_gene: TRBV9
CDR3aa: CASSVGRGDTEAFF
CDR3nt: TGTGCCAGCAGCGTAGGACGGGGGGACACTGAAGCTTTCTTT

d_gene: TRBD1
abundance: once
j_gene: TRBJ2-7
v_gene: TRBV7-9
CDR3aa: CASVPGQGVNEQYF
CDR3nt: TGTGCCAGCGTCCCGGGACAGGGGGTCAACGAGCAGTACTTC

d_gene: TRBD1
abundance: -
j_gene: TRBJ2-7
v_gene: TRBV7-9
CDR3aa: CASSSWDSSYEQYF
CDR3nt: TGTGCCAGCAGCTCTTGGGACAGCTCCTACGAGCAGTACTTC

d_gene: TRBD1
abundance: -
j_gene: TRBJ2-3
v_gene: TRBV19
CDR3aa: CASSPGQGWDTQYF
CDR3nt: TGTGCCAGTAGCCCGGGACAGGGATGGGATACGCAGTATTTT

d_gene: -
abundance: -
j_gene: TRBJ2-3
v_gene: TRBV7-9
CDR3aa: CSSSPSSTDTQYF
CDR3nt: TGTTCCAGCAGCCCGAGTAGCACAGATACGCAGTATTTT

d_gene: TRBD1
abundance: -
j_gene: TRBJ2-5
v_gene: TRBV7-2
CDR3aa: CASSPQGTEETQYF
CDR3nt: TGTGCCAGCAGCCCCCAAGGGACAGAAGAGACCCAGTACTTC

d_gene: -
abundance: few
j_gene: TRBJ1-1
v_gene: TRBV13
CDR3aa: CASRRGNTEAFF
CDR3nt: TGTGCCAGCCGCCGGGGGAACACTGAAGCTTTCTTT

d_gene: -
abundance: -
j_gene: TRBJ1-2
v_gene: TRBV5-5
CDR3aa: CASSSEPTASVGYTF
CDR3nt: TGTGCCAGCAGCTCAGAGCCGACAGCTTCCGTAGGCTACACCTTC

d_gene: -
abundance: -
j_gene: TRBJ2-1
v_gene: TRBV18
CDR3aa: CASTREAWGEQFF
CDR3nt: TGTGCCAGCACAAGGGAGGCCTGGGGTGAGCAGTTCTTC

d_gene: -
abundance: -
j_gene: TRBJ1-2
v_gene: TRBV28
CDR3aa: CASSSTGTNYGYTF
CDR3nt: TGTGCCAGCAGTTCTACAGGGACGAACTATGGCTACACCTTC

d_gene: -
abundance: once
j_gene: TRBJ1-4
v_gene: TRBV18
CDR3aa: CASSTRTRGNEKLFF
CDR3nt: TGTGCCAGCTCAACCCGGACCCGGGGGAATGAAAAACTGTTTTTT

d_gene: TRBD1
abundance: -
j_gene: TRBJ1-6
v_gene: TRBV7-2
CDR3aa: CASRLMRDSYSPLHF
CDR3nt: TGTGCCAGCAGACTTATGCGGGACAGCTATTCACCCCTCCACTTT

d_gene: -
abundance: -
j_gene: TRBJ2-7
v_gene: TRBV19
CDR3aa: CASSITPGKAGFYEQYF
CDR3nt: TGTGCCAGTAGTATTACCCCAGGAAAAGCTGGCTTCTACGAGCAGTACTTC

d_gene: TRBD1
abundance: -
j_gene: TRBJ1-2
v_gene: TRBV29-1
CDR3aa: CSVPGQVHGYTF
CDR3nt: TGCAGCGTTCCGGGACAGGTCCATGGCTACACCTTC

d_gene: -
abundance: once
j_gene: TRBJ1-2
v_gene: TRBV27
CDR3aa: CASSLRDTPNYGYTF
CDR3nt: TGTGCCAGCAGTTTACGGGACACCCCTAACTATGGCTACACCTTC

d_gene: -
abundance: -
j_gene: TRBJ1-5
v_gene: TRBV18
CDR3aa: CASSPQAGGSNQPQHF
CDR3nt: TGTGCCAGCTCACCTCAAGCAGGCGGGAGCAATCAGCCCCAGCATTTT

d_gene: -
abundance: few
j_gene: TRBJ1-5
v_gene: TRBV2
CDR3aa: CASSEDTPNQPQHF
CDR3nt: TGTGCCAGCAGTGAAGACACCCCCAATCAGCCCCAGCATTTT

d_gene: -
abundance: -
j_gene: TRBJ1-3
v_gene: TRBV9
CDR3aa: CASTVAGRPGNTIYF
CDR3nt: TGTGCCAGCACCGTAGCTGGCAGGCCGGGAAACACCATATATTTT

d_gene: TRBD2
abundance: -
j_gene: TRBJ2-7
v_gene: TRBV5-6
CDR3aa: CASSGGGREQYF
CDR3nt: TGTGCCAGCAGCGGGGGGGGACGCGAGCAGTACTTC

d_gene: TRBD2
abundance: -
j_gene: TRBJ2-7
v_gene: TRBV11-2
CDR3aa: CASIYGGGRNTYEQYF
CDR3nt: TGTGCCAGCATTTACGGGGGGGGAAGAAATACCTACGAGCAGTACTTC

d_gene: -
abundance: few
j_gene: TRBJ2-5
v_gene: TRBV21-1
CDR3aa: CASSKQGIRLGGETQYF
CDR3nt: TGTGCCAGCAGCAAACAGGGAATTCGGCTTGGCGGAGAGACCCAGTACTTC

d_gene: TRBD1
abundance: -
j_gene: TRBJ1-5
v_gene: TRBV2
CDR3aa: CASSVDRGQPQHF
CDR3nt: TGTGCCAGCAGTGTCGACAGGGGTCAGCCCCAGCATTTT

d_gene: -
abundance: -
j_gene: TRBJ1-6
v_gene: TRBV6-6
CDR3aa: CASSYSPLSYNSPLHF
CDR3nt: TGTGCCAGCAGTTACTCCCCGCTATCCTATAATTCACCCCTCCACTTT

d_gene: TRBD1
abundance: -
j_gene: TRBJ2-1
v_gene: TRBV7-9
CDR3aa: CASSVGQHNEQFF
CDR3nt: TGTGCCAGCAGCGTGGGACAGCACAATGAGCAGTTCTTC

d_gene: -
abundance: few
j_gene: TRBJ1-6
v_gene: TRBV6-1
CDR3aa: CASSDNAPLHF
CDR3nt: TGTGCCAGCAGTGACAATGCACCCCTCCACTTT